This paragraph reports one T cell receptor beta chain. Its antigen is still unknown. These data are taken from a study of cytomegalovirus exposure and HLA in healthy donors. Study outcomes and limitations: Rare TCR sequences dominated, though some public TCRs recurred in many donors. Testing in vitro showed a few CMV-associated chains specific for CMV antigens. Cytomegalovirus association was listed for around 180 TCR beta chains. The classifier reportedly diagnosed cytomegalovirus status with high sensitivity and specificity.

Germline lookup yields CDR1 SGHRS and CDR2 YFSETQ. The CDR3 extends over 15 amino acids. The junction had 4 bases not matched to a gene; V was cut back by 4 bases and J by 3 bases. Clones were read by immunoSEQ multiplex PCR, and TCRdb kept only the in-frame ones, dropping some. The sample holds about 120,000 clones, 75% to 90% seen once. This rearrangement joins TRBV5-1 to TRBJ1-5; 10 nucleotides match TRBD1. The sequenced sample was PBMCs. The TCR was taken from a woman between 18 and 30 years old in good health and CMV-seronegative. The CDR3 spells CASSAGTGANQPQHF. The DNA of the CDR3 is TGCGCCAGCAGCGCCGGGACAGGGGCCAATCAGCCCCAGCATTTT.